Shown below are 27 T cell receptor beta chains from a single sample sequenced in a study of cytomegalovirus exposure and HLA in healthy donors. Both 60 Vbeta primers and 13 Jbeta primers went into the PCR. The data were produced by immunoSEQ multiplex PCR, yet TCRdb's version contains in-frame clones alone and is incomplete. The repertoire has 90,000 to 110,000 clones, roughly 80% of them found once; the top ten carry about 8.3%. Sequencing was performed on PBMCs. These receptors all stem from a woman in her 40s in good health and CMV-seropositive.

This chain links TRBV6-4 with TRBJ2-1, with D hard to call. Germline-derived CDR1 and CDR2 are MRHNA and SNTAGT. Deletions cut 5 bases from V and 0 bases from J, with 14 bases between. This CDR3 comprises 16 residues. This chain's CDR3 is CASSPLLISSYNEQFF. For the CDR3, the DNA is TGTGCCAGCAGTCCGCTTCTTATTAGCTCCTACAATGAGCAGTTCTTC.

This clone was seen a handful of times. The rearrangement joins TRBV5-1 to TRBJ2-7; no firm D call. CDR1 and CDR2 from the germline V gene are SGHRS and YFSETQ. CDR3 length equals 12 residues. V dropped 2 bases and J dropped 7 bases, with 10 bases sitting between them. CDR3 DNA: TGCGCCAGCAGCTTCCCAAGTCGGGAGCAGTACTTC. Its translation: CASSFPSREQYF.

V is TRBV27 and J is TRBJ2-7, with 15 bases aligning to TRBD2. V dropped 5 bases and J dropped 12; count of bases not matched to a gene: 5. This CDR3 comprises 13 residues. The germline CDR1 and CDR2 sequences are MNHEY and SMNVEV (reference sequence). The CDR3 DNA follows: TGTGCCAGCAGTCCCGGACTAGCGGGAGGGCGGTACTTC. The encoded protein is CASSPGLAGGRYF.

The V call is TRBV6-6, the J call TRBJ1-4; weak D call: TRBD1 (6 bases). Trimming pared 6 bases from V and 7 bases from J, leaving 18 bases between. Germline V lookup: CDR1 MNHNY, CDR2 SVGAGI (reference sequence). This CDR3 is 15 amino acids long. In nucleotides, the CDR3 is TGTGCCAGCAGGGGAGCGACAGGTTCCAGTGAAAAACTGTTTTTT. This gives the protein CASRGATGSSEKLFF.

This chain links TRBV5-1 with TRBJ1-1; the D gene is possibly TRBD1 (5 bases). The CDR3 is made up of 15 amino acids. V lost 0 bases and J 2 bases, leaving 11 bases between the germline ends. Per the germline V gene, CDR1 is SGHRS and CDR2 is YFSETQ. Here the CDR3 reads CASSLGTNENTEAFF. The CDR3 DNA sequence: TGCGCCAGCAGCTTGGGGACAAACGAAAACACTGAAGCTTTCTTT.

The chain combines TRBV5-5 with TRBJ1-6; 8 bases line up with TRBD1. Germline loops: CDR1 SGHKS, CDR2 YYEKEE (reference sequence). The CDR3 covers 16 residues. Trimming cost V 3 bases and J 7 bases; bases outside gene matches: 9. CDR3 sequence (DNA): TGTGCCAGCAGCTACGGACAGGGAGTACGCAATTCACCCCTCCACTTT. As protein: CASSYGQGVRNSPLHF.

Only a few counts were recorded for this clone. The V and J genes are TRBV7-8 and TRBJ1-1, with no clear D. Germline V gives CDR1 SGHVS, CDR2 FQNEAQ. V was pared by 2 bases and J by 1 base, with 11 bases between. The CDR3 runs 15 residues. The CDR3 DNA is TGTGCCAGCAGCTTAACCGGGATATCGAACACTGAAGCTTTCTTT. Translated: CASSLTGISNTEAFF.

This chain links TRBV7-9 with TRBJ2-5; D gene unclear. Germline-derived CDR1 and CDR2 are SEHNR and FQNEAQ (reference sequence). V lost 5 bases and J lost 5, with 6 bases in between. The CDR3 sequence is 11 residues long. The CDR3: CASSRWETQYF. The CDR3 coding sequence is TGTGCCAGCAGCCGGTGGGAGACCCAGTACTTC.

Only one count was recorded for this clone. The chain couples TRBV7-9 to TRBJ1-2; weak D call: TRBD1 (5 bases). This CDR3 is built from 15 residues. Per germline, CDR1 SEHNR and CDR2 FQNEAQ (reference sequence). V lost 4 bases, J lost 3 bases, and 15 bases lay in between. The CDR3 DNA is TGTGCCAGCAGCTACGACGCCGGGGGAGACTATGGCTACACCTTC. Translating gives CASSYDAGGDYGYTF.

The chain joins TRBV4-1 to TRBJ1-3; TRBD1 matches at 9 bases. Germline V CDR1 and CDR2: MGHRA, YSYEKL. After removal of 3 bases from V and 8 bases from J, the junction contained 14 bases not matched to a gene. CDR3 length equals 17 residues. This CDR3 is CASSQRAAGTGRDTIYF. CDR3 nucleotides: TGCGCCAGCAGCCAGCGTGCCGCCGGGACAGGGAGGGACACCATATATTTT.

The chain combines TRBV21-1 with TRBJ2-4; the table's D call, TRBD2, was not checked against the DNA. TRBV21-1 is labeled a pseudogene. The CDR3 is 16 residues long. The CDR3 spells CASSKPLPVAKNIQYF. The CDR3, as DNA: TGTGCCAGCAGCAAACCTCTACCGGTTGCCAAAAACATTCAGTACTTC.

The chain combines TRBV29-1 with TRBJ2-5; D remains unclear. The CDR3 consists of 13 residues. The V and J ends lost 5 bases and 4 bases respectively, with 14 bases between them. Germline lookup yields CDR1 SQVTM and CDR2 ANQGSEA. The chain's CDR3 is CSVTRLDVETQYF. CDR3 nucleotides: TGCAGCGTTACCCGACTGGATGTAGAGACCCAGTACTTC. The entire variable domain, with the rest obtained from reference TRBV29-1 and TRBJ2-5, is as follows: SAVISQKPSRDICQRGTSLTIQCQVDSQVTMMFWYRQQPGQSLTLIATANQGSEATYESGFVIDKFPISRPNLTFSTLTVSNMSPEDSSIYLCSVTRLDVETQYFGPGTRLLVL.

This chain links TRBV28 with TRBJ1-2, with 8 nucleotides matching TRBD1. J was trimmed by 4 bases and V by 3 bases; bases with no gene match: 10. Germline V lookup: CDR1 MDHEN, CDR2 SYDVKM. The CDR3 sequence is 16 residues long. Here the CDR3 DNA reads TGTGCCAGCAGTTTTCTCCGGGGACAGGAGATCTATGGCTACACCTTC. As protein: CASSFLRGQEIYGYTF.

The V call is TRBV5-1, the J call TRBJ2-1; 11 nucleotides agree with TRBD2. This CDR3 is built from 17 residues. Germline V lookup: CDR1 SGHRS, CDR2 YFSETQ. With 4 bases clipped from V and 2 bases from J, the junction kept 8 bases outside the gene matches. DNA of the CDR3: TGCGCCAGCAGCAAACCTAGCGGGAGGTTGACCTACAATGAGCAGTTCTTC. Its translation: CASSKPSGRLTYNEQFF.

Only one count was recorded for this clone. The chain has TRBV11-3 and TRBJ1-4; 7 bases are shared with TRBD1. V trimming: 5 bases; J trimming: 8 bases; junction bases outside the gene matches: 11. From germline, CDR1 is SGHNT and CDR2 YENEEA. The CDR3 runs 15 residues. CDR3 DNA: TGTGCCAGCAGCACTAACAGGGGTAGTCGGGAAAAACTGTTTTTT. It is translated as CASSTNRGSREKLFF.

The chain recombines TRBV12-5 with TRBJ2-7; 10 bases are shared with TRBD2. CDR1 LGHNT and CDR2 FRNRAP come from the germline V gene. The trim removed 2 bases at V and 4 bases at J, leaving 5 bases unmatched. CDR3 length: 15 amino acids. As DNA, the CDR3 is TGTGCTAGTGGTTTGTGGCTAGCGGGAGTTTACGAGCAGTACTTC. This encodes CASGLWLAGVYEQYF.

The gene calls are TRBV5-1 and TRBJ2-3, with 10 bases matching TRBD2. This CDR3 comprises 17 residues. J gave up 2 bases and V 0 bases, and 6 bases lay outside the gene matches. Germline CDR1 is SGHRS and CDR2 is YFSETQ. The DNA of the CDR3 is TGCGCCAGCAGCTTGGGGGCTAGCGGGAGTTTCACAGATACGCAGTATTTT. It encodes CASSLGASGSFTDTQYF.

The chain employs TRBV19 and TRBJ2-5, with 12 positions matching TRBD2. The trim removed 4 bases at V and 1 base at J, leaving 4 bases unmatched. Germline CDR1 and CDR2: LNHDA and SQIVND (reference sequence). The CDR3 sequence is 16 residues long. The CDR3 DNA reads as TGTGCCAGTAGTAGCCCTAGCGGGAGGGCCCAAGAGACCCAGTACTTC. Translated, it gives CASSSPSGRAQETQYF.

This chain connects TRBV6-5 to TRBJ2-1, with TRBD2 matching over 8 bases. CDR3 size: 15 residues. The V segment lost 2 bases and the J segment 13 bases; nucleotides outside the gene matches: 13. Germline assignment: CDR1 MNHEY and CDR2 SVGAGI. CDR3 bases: TGTGCCAGCAGTTACGGCCTACGGTCGGGGGGGGATCAGTTCTTC. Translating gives CASSYGLRSGGDQFF.

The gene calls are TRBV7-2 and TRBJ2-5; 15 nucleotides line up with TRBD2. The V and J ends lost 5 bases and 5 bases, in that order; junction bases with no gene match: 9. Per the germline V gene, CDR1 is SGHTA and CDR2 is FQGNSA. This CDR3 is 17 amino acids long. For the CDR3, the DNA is TGTGCCAGCAGCACAGGACTAGCGGGGGGGCTGAGGGAGACCCAGTACTTC. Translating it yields CASSTGLAGGLRETQYF.

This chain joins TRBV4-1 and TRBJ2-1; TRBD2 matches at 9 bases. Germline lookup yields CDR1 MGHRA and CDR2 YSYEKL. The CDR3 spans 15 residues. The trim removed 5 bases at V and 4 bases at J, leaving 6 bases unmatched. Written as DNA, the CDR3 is TGCGCCAGCAGCTTGAGACTAGCGGCGTACAATGAGCAGTTCTTC. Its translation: CASSLRLAAYNEQFF.

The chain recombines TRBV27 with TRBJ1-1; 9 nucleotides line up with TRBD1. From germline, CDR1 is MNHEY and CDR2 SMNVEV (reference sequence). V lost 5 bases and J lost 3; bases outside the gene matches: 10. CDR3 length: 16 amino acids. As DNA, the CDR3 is TGTGCCAGCAGTCTAAAACCGACAGGGGGGCACACTGAAGCTTTCTTT. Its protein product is CASSLKPTGGHTEAFF.

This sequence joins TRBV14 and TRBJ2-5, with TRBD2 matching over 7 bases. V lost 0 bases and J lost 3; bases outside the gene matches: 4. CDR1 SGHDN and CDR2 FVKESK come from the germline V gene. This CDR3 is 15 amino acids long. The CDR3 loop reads CASSQDRAGEETQYF. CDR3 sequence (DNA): TGTGCCAGCAGCCAAGATCGCGCGGGAGAAGAGACCCAGTACTTC.

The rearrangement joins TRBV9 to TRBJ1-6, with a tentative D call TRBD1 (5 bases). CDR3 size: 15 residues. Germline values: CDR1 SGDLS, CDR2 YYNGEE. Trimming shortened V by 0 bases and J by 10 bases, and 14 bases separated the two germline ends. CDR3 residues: CASSVGEGIGSPLHF. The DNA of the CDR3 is TGTGCCAGCAGCGTAGGGGAGGGGATAGGCTCACCCCTCCACTTT. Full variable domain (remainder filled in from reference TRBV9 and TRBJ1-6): DSGVTQTPKHLITATGQRVTLRCSPRSGDLSVYWYQQSLDQGLQFLIQYYNGEERAKGNILERFSAQQFPDLHSELNLSSLELGDSALYFCASSVGEGIGSPLHFGNGTRLTVT.

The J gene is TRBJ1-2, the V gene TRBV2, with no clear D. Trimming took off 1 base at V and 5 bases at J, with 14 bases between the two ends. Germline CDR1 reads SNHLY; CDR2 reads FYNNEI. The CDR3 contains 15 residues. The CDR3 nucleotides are TGTGCCAGCAGTGAAGGATCAACGGGGTTTTATGGCTACACCTTC. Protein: CASSEGSTGFYGYTF.

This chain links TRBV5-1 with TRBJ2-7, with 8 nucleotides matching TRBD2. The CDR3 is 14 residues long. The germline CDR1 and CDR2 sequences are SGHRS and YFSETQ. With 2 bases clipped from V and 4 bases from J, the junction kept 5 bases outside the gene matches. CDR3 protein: CASSFSSGPYEQYF. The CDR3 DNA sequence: TGCGCCAGCAGCTTCTCTAGCGGGCCTTACGAGCAGTACTTC.

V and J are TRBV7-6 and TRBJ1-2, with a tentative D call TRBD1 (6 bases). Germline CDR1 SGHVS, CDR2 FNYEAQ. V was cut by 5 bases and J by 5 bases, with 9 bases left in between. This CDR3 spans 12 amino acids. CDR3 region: CASSPDSYGYTF. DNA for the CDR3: TGTGCCAGCAGCCCGGACAGTTATGGCTACACCTTC.